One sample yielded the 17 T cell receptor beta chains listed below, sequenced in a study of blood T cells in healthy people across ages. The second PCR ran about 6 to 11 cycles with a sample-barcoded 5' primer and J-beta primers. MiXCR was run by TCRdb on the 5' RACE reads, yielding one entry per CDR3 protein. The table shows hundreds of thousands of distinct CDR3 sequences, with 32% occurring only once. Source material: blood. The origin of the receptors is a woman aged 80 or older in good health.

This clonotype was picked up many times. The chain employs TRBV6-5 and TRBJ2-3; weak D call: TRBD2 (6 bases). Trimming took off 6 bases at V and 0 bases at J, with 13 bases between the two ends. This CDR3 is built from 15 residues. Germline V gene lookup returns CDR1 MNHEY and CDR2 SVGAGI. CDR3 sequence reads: CASRPQLASTDTQYF. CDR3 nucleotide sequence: TGTGCCAGCAGGCCCCAACTAGCCAGCACAGATACGCAGTATTTT.

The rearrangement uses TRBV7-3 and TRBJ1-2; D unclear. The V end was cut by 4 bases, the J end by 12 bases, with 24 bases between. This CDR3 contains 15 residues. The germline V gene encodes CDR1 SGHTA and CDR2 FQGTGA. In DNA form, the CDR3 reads TGTGCCAGCAGCTCCCCCCAGCTAATCAGCCCTGGGAACACCTTC. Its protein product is CASSSPQLISPGNTF.

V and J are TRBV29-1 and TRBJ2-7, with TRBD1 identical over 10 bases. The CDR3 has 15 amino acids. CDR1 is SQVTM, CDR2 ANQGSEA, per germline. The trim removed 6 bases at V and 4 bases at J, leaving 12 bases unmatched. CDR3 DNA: TGCAGCGTGCGCAACGGGGGACAGGGGCCGTACGAGCAGTACTTC. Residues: CSVRNGGQGPYEQYF.

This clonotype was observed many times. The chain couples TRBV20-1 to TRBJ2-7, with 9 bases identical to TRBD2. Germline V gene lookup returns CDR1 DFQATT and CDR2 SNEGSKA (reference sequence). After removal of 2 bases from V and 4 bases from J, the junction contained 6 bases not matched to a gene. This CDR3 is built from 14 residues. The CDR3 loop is CSARSWTSVYEQYF. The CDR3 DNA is TGCAGTGCTAGATCCTGGACTAGCGTTTACGAGCAGTACTTC.

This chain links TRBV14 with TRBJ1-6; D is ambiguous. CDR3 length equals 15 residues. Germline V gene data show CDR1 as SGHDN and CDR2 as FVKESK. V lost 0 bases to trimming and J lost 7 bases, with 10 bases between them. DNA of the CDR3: TGTGCCAGCAGCCAAGATCCAAAAGAGAATTCACCCCTCCACTTT. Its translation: CASSQDPKENSPLHF.

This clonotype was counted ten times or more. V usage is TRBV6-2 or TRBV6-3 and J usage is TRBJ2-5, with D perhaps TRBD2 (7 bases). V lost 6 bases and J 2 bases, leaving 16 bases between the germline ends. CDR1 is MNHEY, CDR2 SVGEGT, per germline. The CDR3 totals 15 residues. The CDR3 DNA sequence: TGTGCCAGCAGGGTGGCGGGGGCCCTTCAAGAGACCCAGTACTTC. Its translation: CASRVAGALQETQYF.

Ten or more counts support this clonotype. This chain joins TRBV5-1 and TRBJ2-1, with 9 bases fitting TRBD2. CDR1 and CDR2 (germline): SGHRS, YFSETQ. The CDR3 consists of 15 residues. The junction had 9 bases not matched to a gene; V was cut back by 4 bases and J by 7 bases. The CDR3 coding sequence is TGCGCCAGCAGCCAGACTAGCGGACAATGGAATGAGCAGTTCTTC. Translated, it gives CASSQTSGQWNEQFF.

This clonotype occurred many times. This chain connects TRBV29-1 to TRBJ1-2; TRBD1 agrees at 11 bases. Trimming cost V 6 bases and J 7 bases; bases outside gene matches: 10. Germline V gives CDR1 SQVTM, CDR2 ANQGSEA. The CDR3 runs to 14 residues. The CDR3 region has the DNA TGCAGCGTGACCTATGGACAGGGGGCCTCTGGCTACACCTTC. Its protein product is CSVTYGQGASGYTF.

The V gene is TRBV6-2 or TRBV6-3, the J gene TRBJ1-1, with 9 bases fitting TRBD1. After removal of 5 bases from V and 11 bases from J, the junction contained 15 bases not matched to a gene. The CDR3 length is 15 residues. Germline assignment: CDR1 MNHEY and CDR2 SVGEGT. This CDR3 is CASSGPGTGRLYAFF. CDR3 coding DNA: TGTGCCAGCAGTGGGCCCGGGACAGGGCGTTTGTATGCTTTCTTT.

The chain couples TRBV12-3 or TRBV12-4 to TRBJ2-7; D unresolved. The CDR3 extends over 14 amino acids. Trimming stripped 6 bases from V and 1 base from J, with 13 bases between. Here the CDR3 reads CASSLALGSYEQYF. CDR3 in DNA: TGTGCCAGCAGCTTGGCCTTAGGGTCCTACGAGCAGTACTTC.

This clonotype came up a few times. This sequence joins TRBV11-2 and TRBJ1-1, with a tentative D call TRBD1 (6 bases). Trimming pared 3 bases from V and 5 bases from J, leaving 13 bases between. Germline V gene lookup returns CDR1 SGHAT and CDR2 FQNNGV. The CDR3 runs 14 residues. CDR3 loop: CASSLRGLSTEAFF. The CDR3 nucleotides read TGTGCCAGCAGCTTGCGGGGGCTGTCAACTGAAGCTTTCTTT.

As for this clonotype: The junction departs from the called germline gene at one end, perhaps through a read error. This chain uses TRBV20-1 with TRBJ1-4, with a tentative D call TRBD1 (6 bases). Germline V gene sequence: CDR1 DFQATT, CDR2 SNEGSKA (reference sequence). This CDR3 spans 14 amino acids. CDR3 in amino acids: CSARWDTSNEKRFF. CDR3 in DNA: TGCAGTGCTAGATGGGACACGTCTAATGAAAAACGGTTTTTT.

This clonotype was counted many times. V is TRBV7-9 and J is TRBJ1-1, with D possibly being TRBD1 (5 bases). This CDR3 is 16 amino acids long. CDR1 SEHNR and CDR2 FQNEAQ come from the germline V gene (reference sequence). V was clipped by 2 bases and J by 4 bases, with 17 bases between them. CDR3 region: CASSLMGPRGTTEAFF. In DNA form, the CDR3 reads TGTGCCAGCAGCTTAATGGGACCCAGAGGGACCACTGAAGCTTTCTTT.

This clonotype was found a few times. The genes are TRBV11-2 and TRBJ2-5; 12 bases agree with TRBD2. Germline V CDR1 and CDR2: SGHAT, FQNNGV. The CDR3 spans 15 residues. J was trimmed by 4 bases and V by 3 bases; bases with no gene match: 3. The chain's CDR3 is CASSFRLAGVETQYF. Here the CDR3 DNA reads TGTGCCAGCAGCTTTAGACTAGCGGGGGTAGAGACCCAGTACTTC.

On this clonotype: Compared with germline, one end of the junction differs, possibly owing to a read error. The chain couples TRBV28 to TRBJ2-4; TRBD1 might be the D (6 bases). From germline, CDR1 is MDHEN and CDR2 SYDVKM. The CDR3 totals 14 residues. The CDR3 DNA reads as TGTGCCAACAGTTTGAGGGGGGCCAAAAACATTCAGTACTTC. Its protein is CANSLRGAKNIQYF.

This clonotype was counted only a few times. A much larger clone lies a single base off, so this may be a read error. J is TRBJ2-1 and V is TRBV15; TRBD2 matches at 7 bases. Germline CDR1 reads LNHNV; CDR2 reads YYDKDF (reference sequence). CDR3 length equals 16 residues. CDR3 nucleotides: TGTGCCACCGGCCGTAAAGGGGCAGGGAGGGCCAATGAGCGGTTCTTC. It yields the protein CATGRKGAGRANERFF.

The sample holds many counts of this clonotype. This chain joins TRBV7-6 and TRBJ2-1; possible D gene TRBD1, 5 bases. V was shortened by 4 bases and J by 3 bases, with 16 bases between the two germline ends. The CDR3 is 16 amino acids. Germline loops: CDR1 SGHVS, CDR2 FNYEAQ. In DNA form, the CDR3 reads TGTGCCAGCAGCTCTTCAGGACAAGCAATCTACAATGAGCAGTTCTTC. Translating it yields CASSSSGQAIYNEQFF.